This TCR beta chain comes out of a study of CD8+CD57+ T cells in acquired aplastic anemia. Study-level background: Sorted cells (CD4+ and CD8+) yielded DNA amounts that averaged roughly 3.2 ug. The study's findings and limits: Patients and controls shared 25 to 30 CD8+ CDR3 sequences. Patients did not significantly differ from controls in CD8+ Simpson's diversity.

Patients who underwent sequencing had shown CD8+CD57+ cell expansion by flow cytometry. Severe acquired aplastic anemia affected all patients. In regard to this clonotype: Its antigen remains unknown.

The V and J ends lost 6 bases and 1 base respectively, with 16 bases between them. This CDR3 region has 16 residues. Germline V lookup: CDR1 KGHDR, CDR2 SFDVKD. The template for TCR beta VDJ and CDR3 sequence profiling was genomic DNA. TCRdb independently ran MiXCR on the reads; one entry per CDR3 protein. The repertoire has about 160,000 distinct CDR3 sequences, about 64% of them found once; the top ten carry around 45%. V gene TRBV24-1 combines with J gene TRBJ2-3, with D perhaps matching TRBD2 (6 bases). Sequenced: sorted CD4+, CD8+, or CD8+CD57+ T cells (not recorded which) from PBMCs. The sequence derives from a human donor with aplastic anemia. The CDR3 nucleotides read TGTGCCACCAGTCCGGGACTTGGAGGGGGCACAGATACGCAGTATTTT. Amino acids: CATSPGLGGGTDTQYF.